Following are 11 T cell receptor beta chains from one sample sequenced in a study of vaccination and CD4 T cells after COVID-19. What these receptors recognize is not known. Sequence data for DNA of cultured CD4+ T cells were generated by the Oncomine TCR Beta short-read assay. MiXCR, run by TCRdb on the PCR reads, gives a single entry per CDR3 protein. The sample records thousands of distinct CDR3 sequences, under 55% being singletons. Treatment meaning: 10-day PBMC culture with coronavirus spike peptide pools or control peptides (ViraFEST assay). Sequencing input: CD4+ T cells from blood, cultured in vitro. These receptors were collected from a human donor who had recovered from COVID-19.

This chain connects TRBV6-1 to TRBJ1-6, with no clear D. Germline CDR1 MNHNS, CDR2 SASEGT. The CDR3 extends over 13 amino acids. V dropped 7 bases and J dropped 4 bases, with 8 bases sitting between them. In DNA, the CDR3 is TGTGCCAGCACAAGGGAGTATAATTCACCCCTCCACTTT. It is translated as CASTREYNSPLHF.

The chain recombines TRBV25-1 with TRBJ1-2; 10 nucleotides agree with TRBD1. CDR3 length: 13 amino acids. CDR1 and CDR2 from the germline V gene are MGHDK and SYGVNS. V gave up 5 bases and J gave up 7 bases; unmatched junction bases: 4. The chain's CDR3 is CASSHDRGLGYTF. In DNA, the CDR3 is TGTGCCAGCAGTCACGACAGGGGGCTTGGCTACACCTTC.

The chain has TRBV15 and TRBJ2-3; 10 bases match TRBD2. This CDR3 has 18 amino acids. The junction had 8 bases not matched to a gene; V was cut back by 0 bases and J by 2 bases. CDR1 LNHNV and CDR2 YYDKDF come from the germline V gene (reference sequence). CDR3 bases: TGTGCCACCAGCAGAGATAGGGGTAGCGGGGGGATCACAGATACGCAGTATTTT. It encodes CATSRDRGSGGITDTQYF.

The chain combines TRBV12-3 or TRBV12-4 with TRBJ2-7; 13 positions agree with TRBD2. V lost 6 bases, J lost 3 bases, and 5 bases stayed unmatched. This CDR3 region has 15 residues. The CDR3 protein is CASSPGLAGVYEQYF. Here the CDR3 DNA reads TGTGCCAGCAGCCCCGGACTAGCGGGAGTCTACGAGCAGTACTTC.

The chain couples TRBV7-9 to TRBJ1-1, with TRBD1 identical over 11 bases. Germline trimming cut 1 base from V and 0 bases from J; bases unmatched to any gene: 7. CDR1 and CDR2 (germline): SEHNR, FQNEAQ (reference sequence). CDR3 length equals 18 residues. CDR3 sequence: CASSLGDRGRVVNTEAFF. The CDR3, as DNA: TGTGCCAGCAGCTTAGGGGACAGGGGGAGAGTGGTGAACACTGAAGCTTTCTTT.

The rearrangement links TRBV19 to TRBJ1-5; no firm D call. The CDR3 totals 17 residues. V lost 6 bases, J lost 0 bases, and 18 bases lay in between. Looked up from germline, CDR1 is LNHDA and CDR2 is SQIVND (reference sequence). The CDR3 bases are TGTGCCAGTAGGGTGCGGGGAGTAGGATCTAGCAATCAGCCCCAGCATTTT. Translation gives CASRVRGVGSSNQPQHF.

This rearrangement joins TRBV23-1 to TRBJ1-6; 7 bases are shared with TRBD1. Being an ORF, TRBV23-1 has a function that is uncertain. The CDR3 has 17 amino acids. V lost 2 bases to trimming and J lost 2 bases; unmatched junction nucleotides: 6. The chain's CDR3 is CASSQASRGTYNSPLHF. DNA of the CDR3: TGCGCCAGCAGTCAAGCTTCCAGGGGGACCTATAATTCACCCCTCCACTTT.

The chain links TRBV30 to TRBJ1-5; 9 bases match TRBD1. Germline V CDR1 and CDR2: GTSNPN, SVGIG (reference sequence). With 1 base clipped from V and 6 bases from J, the junction kept 7 bases outside the gene matches. There are 15 residues in the CDR3. As DNA, the CDR3 is TGTGCCTGGAGTGCCGCCGGGACAGGGCGTCAGCCCCAGCATTTT. As protein: CAWSAAGTGRQPQHF.

This clonotype was seen a handful of times. The CDR3 sequence: CSGTGGESQPQHF. CDR3 nucleotide sequence: TGCAGTGGAACGGGGGGCGAGAGCCAGCCCCAGCATTTT. This chain uses TRBV20-1 with TRBJ1-5, with D maybe TRBD1 (6 bases). Per the germline V gene, CDR1 is DFQATT and CDR2 is SNEGSKA (reference sequence). Trimming cost V 7 bases and J 7 bases, with 17 bases left between them. The CDR3 has 13 amino acids.

This clonotype was picked up a small number of times. J is TRBJ2-5 and V is TRBV7-8, with 8 bases identical to TRBD2. V lost 5 bases, J lost 3 bases, and 5 bases stayed unmatched. The CDR3 is 14 residues long. Germline CDR1 is SGHVS and CDR2 is FQNEAQ. CDR3 protein: CASSGGTRKETQYF. In DNA form, the CDR3 reads TGTGCCAGCAGCGGTGGGACTAGGAAAGAGACCCAGTACTTC.

This clonotype was counted once. V usage is TRBV28 and J usage is TRBJ2-3; D might be TRBD2 (6 bases). The V gene lost 4 bases and the J gene lost 6 bases, with 11 bases spanning the gap. The germline V gene encodes CDR1 MDHEN and CDR2 SYDVKM. This CDR3 region has 13 residues. CDR3 loop: CASSWTGRDTQYF. The CDR3 nucleotides read TGTGCCAGCAGTTGGACGGGGAGGGATACGCAGTATTTT.